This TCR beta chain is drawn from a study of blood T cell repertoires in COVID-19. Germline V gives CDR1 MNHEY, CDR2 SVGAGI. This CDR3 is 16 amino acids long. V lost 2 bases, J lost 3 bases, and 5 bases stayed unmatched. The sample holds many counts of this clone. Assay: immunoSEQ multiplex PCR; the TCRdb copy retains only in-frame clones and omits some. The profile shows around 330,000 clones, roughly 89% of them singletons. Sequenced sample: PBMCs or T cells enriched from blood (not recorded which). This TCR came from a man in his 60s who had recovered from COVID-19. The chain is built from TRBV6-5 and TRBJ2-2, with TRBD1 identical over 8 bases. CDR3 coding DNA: TGTGCCAGCAGTTACCTGGACAGGGTAGACACCGGGGAGCTGTTTTTT. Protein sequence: CASSYLDRVDTGELFF.